The 23 T cell receptor beta chains below come from one sample, sequenced in a study of T cells in women clearing cervical HPV infection. Using immunoSEQ multiplex PCR, the repertoire was profiled, and TCRdb retains in-frame clones only, with some absent. The sample has fewer than 35,000 clones. The specimen was blood buffy coat. The receptor source for this set is a woman between 18 and 70 years old with a cervical HPV16 infection that either progressed to CIN3+ or cleared (not recorded which).

As concerns this clone: The read finishes 3 residues shy of the CDR3 end, and the germline J gene is used to complete it. V gene TRBV7-9 combines with J gene TRBJ2-5; D gene unclear. Per germline, CDR1 SEHNR and CDR2 FQNEAQ (reference sequence). The CDR3 is 13 amino acids. V lost 4 bases, J lost 4 bases, and 10 bases lay in between. The CDR3 loop is CASSSNPGETQYF. The sequenced CDR3 bases are TGTGCCAGCAGCTCAAATCCCGGAGAGACC.

For this clone: Read coverage stops 3 residues before the CDR3 terminus; the germline J gene supplies the remainder. This chain uses TRBV10-3 with TRBJ2-7, with 8 bases identical to TRBD2. Trimming at V came to 4 bases and at J to 6 bases, leaving 11 bases not matched to a gene. Per the germline V gene, CDR1 is ENHRY and CDR2 is SYGVKD. The CDR3 is 15 amino acids. CDR3 in amino acids: CAISGEGTSITEQYF. The part of the CDR3 DNA that was read is TGTGCCATCAGTGGAGAAGGGACTAGTATCACCGAG.

Comments on this clone: The CDR3 end is not reached by the read, which stops 3 residues before it; the germline J gene fills it in. The V and J genes are TRBV7-2 and TRBJ2-7; 13 nucleotides agree with TRBD2. Germline CDR1 is SGHTA and CDR2 is FQGNSA. The CDR3 covers 15 residues. Germline trimming cut 4 bases from V and 3 bases from J; bases unmatched to any gene: 3. The CDR3 sequence: CASSSLAGGHYEQYF. The part of the CDR3 DNA that was read is TGTGCCAGCAGCTCACTAGCGGGAGGGCACTACGAG.

Concerning this clone itself: Sequencing ends 3 residues short of the CDR3 end; the germline J gene provides the rest. This chain connects TRBV2 to TRBJ2-3; D is possibly TRBD2 (6 bases). The V and J ends lost 2 bases and 6 bases respectively, with 15 bases between them. The CDR3 loop spans 15 amino acids. Germline values: CDR1 SNHLY, CDR2 FYNNEI. CDR3 protein: CASSESPRGSDTQYF. The sequenced CDR3 bases are TGTGCCAGCAGTGAATCTCCCCGGGGGTCGGATACG.

As concerns this clone: The CDR3 end falls 3 residues outside the read, so it is completed with the germline J gene. The chain combines TRBV6-1 with TRBJ1-2; possible D gene TRBD1, 6 bases. The CDR3 is 15 residues long. Germline V lookup: CDR1 MNHNS, CDR2 SASEGT. Trimming shortened V by 1 base and J by 4 bases, and 13 bases separated the two germline ends. CDR3 in amino acids: CASSEEGSRGYGYTF. The sequenced part of the CDR3 DNA is TGTGCCAGCAGTGAAGAAGGCAGCAGGGGCTATGGC.

With regard to this clone: Read coverage stops 3 residues before the CDR3 terminus; the germline J gene supplies the remainder. The chain recombines TRBV30 with TRBJ2-6, with D tentatively TRBD2 (7 bases). Germline loops: CDR1 GTSNPN, CDR2 SVGIG (reference sequence). Between the trimmed V and J ends, which lost 2 bases and 4 bases, there was a span of 15 bases. This CDR3 contains 16 residues. CDR3 DNA (partial): TGTGCCTGGAGTACCCTGGGGGGGCACGGGGCCAACGTC. Translation gives CAWSTLGGHGANV. The whole CDR3 protein reads CAWSTLGGHGANVLTF.

With respect to this clone: The CDR3 end is not reached by the read, which stops 3 residues before it; the germline J gene fills it in. J is TRBJ1-2 and V is TRBV5-5, with D maybe TRBD1 (5 bases). Trimming stripped 0 bases from V and 0 bases from J, with 9 bases between. Germline CDR1 SGHKS, CDR2 YYEKEE (reference sequence). CDR3 length: 15 amino acids. Partial CDR3 DNA: TGTGCCAGCAGCTTGGGAGGGGATACTAACTATGGC. As protein: CASSLGGDTNYG. The complete CDR3 reads CASSLGGDTNYGYTF.

In regard to this clone: Read sequence stops 3 residues before the CDR3 end, and the germline J gene provides the missing end. The rearrangement links TRBV11-2 to TRBJ2-1, with TRBD1 as a possible D gene (5 bases). This CDR3 is built from 13 residues. Trimming removed 5 bases from V and 9 bases from J, with 14 bases in between. Germline CDR1 and CDR2: SGHAT and FQNNGV. The CDR3 reads CASSGASLGEQFF. The CDR3 DNA, read in part, is TGTGCCAGCAGCGGGGCTAGTTTGGGTGAG.

Worth noting for this clone: The read ends 3 residues shy of where the CDR3 ends; the end is completed using the germline J gene. V and J are TRBV5-1 and TRBJ1-4, with a weak D call TRBD1 (5 bases). The CDR3 is 15 residues long. The germline CDR1 and CDR2 sequences are SGHRS and YFSETQ. The CDR3 sequence: CASSSQVAGANVLFF. Partial CDR3 DNA: TGCGCCAGCAGCTCCCAGGTTGCTGGGGCCAACGTA.

Notes on this clone: The CDR3 is cut off 3 residues early in the read; its end comes from the germline J gene. The chain has TRBV12-3 or TRBV12-4 and TRBJ2-7; D tentatively fits TRBD1 or TRBD2 (5 bases each). Trimming removed 10 bases from V and 2 bases from J, with 21 bases in between. The CDR3 length is 15 residues. The CDR3 DNA, read in part, is TGTGCCAAATCAGAGAGGGGTTCCTCTCCCTACGAG. Translation gives CAKSERGSSPYE. The whole CDR3 sequence reads CAKSERGSSPYEQYF.

With regard to this clone: The CDR3 end falls 3 residues outside the read, so it is completed with the germline J gene. This chain connects TRBV7-3 to TRBJ2-2; 7 nucleotides line up with TRBD1. Germline assignment: CDR1 SGHTA and CDR2 FQGTGA. The CDR3 has 14 amino acids. Trimming at V came to 5 bases and at J to 3 bases, leaving 3 bases not matched to a gene. The CDR3 is CASSQDRYTGELFF. The sequenced part of the CDR3 DNA is TGTGCCAGCAGCCAGGACAGGTACACCGGGGAG.

This clone registers medium-sized by frequency. The read terminates 3 residues ahead of where the CDR3 ends, so the germline J gene completes it. This rearrangement joins TRBV7-2 to TRBJ2-4; D is uncertain. CDR3 length: 15 residues. The V gene's germline CDR1 is SGHTA and CDR2 FQGNSA. Trimming shortened V by 1 base and J by 3 bases, and 10 bases separated the two germline ends. Incomplete CDR3 DNA: TGTGCCAGCAGCTTAGGGTCGCGGAACAAAAACATT. Protein sequence: CASSLGSRNKNI. The CDR3 in full is CASSLGSRNKNIQYF.

Regarding this clone: The CDR3 end falls 3 residues outside the read, so it is completed with the germline J gene. The rearrangement links TRBV19 to TRBJ1-2; weak D call: TRBD1 (6 bases). The CDR3 spans 13 residues. Per the germline V gene, CDR1 is LNHDA and CDR2 is SQIVND (reference sequence). Trimming removed 7 bases from V and 6 bases from J, with 15 bases in between. The part of the CDR3 DNA that was read is TGTGCCAGTAATACAGGTGCAGGGGATGGC. This translates into CASNTGAGDG. The whole CDR3 protein reads CASNTGAGDGYTF.

Concerning this clone itself: The read stops 3 residues short of the end of the CDR3; the missing end is completed from the germline J gene. This chain joins TRBV5-1 and TRBJ2-6; TRBD1 aligns across 8 bases. In germline, CDR1 is SGHRS, CDR2 YFSETQ. J gave up 1 base and V 2 bases, and 11 bases lay outside the gene matches. This CDR3 spans 19 amino acids. The CDR3 is CASSFRGRGPFSGANVLTF. The CDR3 bases that were read are TGCGCCAGCAGCTTTCGGGGCAGGGGGCCGTTTTCTGGGGCCAACGTC.

In the case of this clone: The CDR3 end is not reached by the read, which stops 3 residues before it; the germline J gene fills it in. This chain uses TRBV7-7 with TRBJ2-1; 8 positions match TRBD2. The CDR3 is 15 amino acids. J gave up 5 bases and V 2 bases, and 5 bases lay outside the gene matches. Germline V lookup: CDR1 SSHAT, CDR2 FNYEAQ (reference sequence). The CDR3: CASSLSFSGDNEQFF. The covered CDR3 bases are TGTGCCAGCAGCTTATCTTTTAGCGGGGACAATGAG.

Notes on this clone: The read ends 3 residues early relative to the CDR3; the germline J gene fills the gap. The chain joins TRBV7-2 to TRBJ2-2, with D possibly TRBD1 on 5 matching bases. The germline V and J ends were trimmed by 5 bases and 6 bases, with 10 bases remaining between them. The CDR3 covers 13 residues. CDR1 SGHTA and CDR2 FQGNSA come from the germline V gene. The CDR3 protein is CASSRQSPGELFF. The DNA read from the CDR3 is TGTGCCAGCAGCCGACAGTCACCCGGGGAG.

A remark on this clone: The read ends 3 residues shy of where the CDR3 ends; the end is completed using the germline J gene. The rearrangement links TRBV6-4 to TRBJ2-1, with D possibly matching TRBD2 (6 bases). Germline V CDR1 and CDR2: MRHNA, SNTAGT. The germline V and J ends were trimmed by 0 bases and 4 bases, with 10 bases remaining between them. The CDR3 sequence is 15 residues long. The CDR3 loop reads CASSDSSGEYNEQFF. The sequenced part of the CDR3 DNA is TGTGCCAGCAGTGACTCGTCGGGGGAATACAATGAG.

A note on this clone: The CDR3 extends 3 residues past the end of the read, so its final part is completed from the germline J gene. V gene TRBV2 combines with J gene TRBJ1-2; D call uncertain. The V gene's germline CDR1 is SNHLY and CDR2 FYNNEI. The CDR3 covers 13 residues. The CDR3 sequence is CASKSAGGIDYTF. The DNA read from the CDR3 is TGTGCCAGCAAATCGGCGGGAGGGATCGAC.

Worth noting for this clone: The read ends 3 residues early relative to the CDR3; the germline J gene fills the gap. The J gene is TRBJ2-4, the V gene TRBV7-3, with TRBD1 as a possible D gene (7 bases). CDR1 is SGHTA, CDR2 FQGTGA, per germline. The CDR3 spans 15 residues. The sequenced part of the CDR3 DNA is TGTGCCAGCAGCTTAGGAGGGGGCGCGGCGGATGGT. As protein: CASSLGGGAADG. The CDR3 in full is CASSLGGGAADGQYF.

On this clone: The read ends 3 residues before the CDR3 terminus; that terminus is restored from the germline J gene. J is TRBJ2-3 and V is TRBV20-1; a possible D gene is TRBD2 (5 bases). This CDR3 has 12 residues. CDR1 and CDR2 (germline): DFQATT, SNEGSKA (reference sequence). V lost 6 bases and J lost 3, with 10 bases in between. The CDR3 sequence is CSARARTDTQYF. Incomplete CDR3 DNA: TGCAGTGCGAGGGCGAGAACAGATACG.

Comments on this clone: Sequencing ends 3 residues short of the CDR3 end; the germline J gene provides the rest. The chain has TRBV19 and TRBJ2-3; 7 nucleotides line up with TRBD1. In germline, CDR1 is LNHDA, CDR2 SQIVND (reference sequence). This CDR3 spans 15 amino acids. The CDR3 spells CASKKNRGDQETQYF. The DNA read from the CDR3 is TGTGCCAGCAAGAAAAACAGGGGAGACCAAGAGACG.

As regards this clone: The observed sequence ends 3 residues before the CDR3 terminus, with the missing tail filled in from the germline J gene. V gene TRBV7-2 combines with J gene TRBJ1-5, with TRBD1 as a possible D gene (6 bases). This CDR3 has 15 residues. Germline assignment: CDR1 SGHTA and CDR2 FQGNSA. V lost 0 bases, J lost 6 bases, and 12 bases lay in between. The part of the CDR3 DNA that was read is TGTGCCAGCAGCTTAGCGGGGGGGGCGCGTCAGCCC. Its translation is CASSLAGGARQP. The full CDR3 reads CASSLAGGARQPQHF. Combining the CDR3 with reference TRBV7-2 and TRBJ1-5 gives the whole variable domain GAGVSQSPSNKVTEKGKDVELRCDPISGHTALYWYRQSLGQGLEFLIYFQGNSAPDKSGLPSDRFSAERTGGSVSTLTIQRTQQEDSAVYLCASSLAGGARQPQHFGDGTRLSIL.

Comments on this clone: The read halts 3 residues ahead of the CDR3 end, with the missing end drawn from the germline J gene. The chain combines TRBV29-1 with TRBJ1-2; no clear D gene. This CDR3 has 14 amino acids. CDR1 SQVTM and CDR2 ANQGSEA come from the germline V gene. CDR3 sequence reads: CSVRKTITQETYTF. The sequenced part of the CDR3 DNA is TGCAGCGTCCGGAAGACAATTACTCAAGAGACC.